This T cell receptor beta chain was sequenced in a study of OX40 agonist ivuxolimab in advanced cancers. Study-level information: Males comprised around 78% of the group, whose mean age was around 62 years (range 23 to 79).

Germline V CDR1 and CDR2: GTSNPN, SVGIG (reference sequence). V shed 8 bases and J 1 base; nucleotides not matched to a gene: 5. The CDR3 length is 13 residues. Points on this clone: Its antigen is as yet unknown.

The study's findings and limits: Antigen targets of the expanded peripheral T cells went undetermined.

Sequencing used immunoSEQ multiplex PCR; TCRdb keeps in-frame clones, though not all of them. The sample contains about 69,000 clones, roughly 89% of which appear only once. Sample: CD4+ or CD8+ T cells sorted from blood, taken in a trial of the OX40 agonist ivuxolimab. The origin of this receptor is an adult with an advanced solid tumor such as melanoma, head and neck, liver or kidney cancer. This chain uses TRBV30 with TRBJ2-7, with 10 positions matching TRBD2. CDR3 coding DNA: TGTGCCGGTCGGACTAGCGGATCCTACGAGCAGTACTTC. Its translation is CAGRTSGSYEQYF.